These 27 T cell receptor beta chains originate from one sample sequenced in a study of blood T cell repertoires in COVID-19. Profiling relied on immunoSEQ multiplex PCR, and the TCRdb table lists in-frame clones only, not all of them. Here the sample spans around 70,000 clones, around 87% being singletons. The sample consisted of peripheral blood. The origin of the receptors is a human donor in a cohort sampled during active COVID-19.

The J gene is TRBJ2-1, the V gene TRBV5-1; 13 bases are a match to TRBD2. CDR1 is SGHRS and CDR2 is YFSETQ in the germline V gene. V trimming: 4 bases; J trimming: 4 bases; junction bases outside the gene matches: 2. The CDR3 is 15 amino acids. CDR3 DNA sequence: TGCGCCAGCAGCCCACTAGCGGGGGGGTACAATGAGCAGTTCTTC. Its translation: CASSPLAGGYNEQFF.

The CDR3 loop is CASSASGGVGTQYF. CDR3 sequence (DNA): TGTGCCAGCAGTGCTAGCGGGGGGGTCGGTACGCAGTATTTT. The rearrangement links TRBV2 to TRBJ2-3, with 12 bases identical to TRBD2. The CDR3 runs to 14 residues. V trimming: 4 bases; J trimming: 8 bases; junction bases outside the gene matches: 4. Germline V gene data show CDR1 as SNHLY and CDR2 as FYNNEI.

V and J are TRBV10-1 and TRBJ1-2; tentatively, D is TRBD1 (5 bases). The V end was cut by 11 bases, the J end by 7 bases, with 26 bases between. The CDR3 has 15 amino acids. Germline CDR1 reads WNHNN; CDR2 reads SYGVQD (reference sequence). The CDR3 is CASSPVRVLPTGYTF. Written as DNA, the CDR3 is TGCGCCTCCTCGCCCGTCAGGGTTCTCCCCACTGGCTACACCTTC.

This sequence joins TRBV7-9 and TRBJ2-1; D gene uncertain. The germline gives CDR1 SEHNR, CDR2 FQNEAQ (reference sequence). V shed 5 bases and J shed 4 bases, with 15 bases lying between them. The CDR3 sequence is 15 residues long. Here the CDR3 reads CASSLPPEYYNEQFF. Here the CDR3 DNA reads TGTGCCAGCAGCCTCCCGCCTGAGTATTACAATGAGCAGTTCTTC. The full variable domain, rest sourced from reference TRBV7-9 and TRBJ2-1, is DTGVSQNPRHKITKRGQNVTFRCDPISEHNRLYWYRQTLGQGPEFLTYFQNEAQLEKSRLLSDRFSAERPKGSFSTLEIQRTEQGDSAMYLCASSLPPEYYNEQFFGPGTRLTVL.

The chain combines TRBV6-5 with TRBJ1-2, with 10 bases matching TRBD1. The CDR3 extends over 15 amino acids. Germline trimming cut 0 bases from V and 6 bases from J; bases unmatched to any gene: 4. Germline CDR1 is MNHEY and CDR2 is SVGAGI. CDR3 in amino acids: CASSYSWTGGDGYTF. CDR3 bases: TGTGCCAGCAGTTACTCTTGGACAGGGGGTGATGGCTACACCTTC.

The chain has TRBV5-4 and TRBJ2-7; D unresolved. V lost 4 bases, J lost 2 bases, and 13 bases lay in between. Germline CDR1 and CDR2: SGHNT and YYREEE (reference sequence). The CDR3 is made up of 14 amino acids. CDR3 protein: CASSTKTGAYEQYF. The CDR3 DNA follows: TGTGCCAGCAGCACCAAAACCGGAGCCTACGAGCAGTACTTC.

The J gene is TRBJ2-7, the V gene TRBV2, with D perhaps matching TRBD2 (6 bases). Trimming pared 6 bases from V and 5 bases from J, leaving 17 bases between. Looked up from germline, CDR1 is SNHLY and CDR2 is FYNNEI. This CDR3 spans 14 amino acids. The CDR3 nucleotides read TGTGCCAGCAGGGACTACACGCCGGTCGACGAGCAGTACTTC. It encodes CASRDYTPVDEQYF.

The table lists this clone with a count of one. The CDR3 sequence is CASSLGTGNTGELFF. CDR3 sequence (DNA): TGTGCCAGCAGCTTAGGGACAGGGAACACCGGGGAGCTGTTTTTT. The chain combines TRBV7-9 with TRBJ2-2, with 7 bases aligning to TRBD1. CDR1 SEHNR and CDR2 FQNEAQ come from the germline V gene (reference sequence). V shed 1 base, J shed 1 base, and the junction held 0 bases outside the gene matches. The CDR3 has 15 amino acids.

The J gene is TRBJ1-1, the V gene TRBV7-9; the match to TRBD1 covers 12 bases. This CDR3 comprises 14 residues. The V gene's germline CDR1 is SEHNR and CDR2 FQNEAQ (reference sequence). V trimming: 5 bases; J trimming: 11 bases; junction bases outside the gene matches: 9. This chain's CDR3 is CASSPSGTGGTAFF. CDR3 DNA: TGTGCCAGCAGCCCCAGCGGGACAGGGGGCACGGCTTTCTTT.

This clone was picked up one time. The V call is TRBV5-1, the J call TRBJ2-7; a weak D match, TRBD1 (5 bases). The germline V gene encodes CDR1 SGHRS and CDR2 YFSETQ. Trimming stripped 4 bases from V and 0 bases from J, with 14 bases between. The length of the CDR3 is 15 residues. CDR3 loop: CASSPDTDSSYEQYF. For the CDR3, the DNA is TGCGCCAGCAGCCCGGACACTGACAGCTCCTACGAGCAGTACTTC. The entire variable domain, with the rest obtained from reference TRBV5-1 and TRBJ2-7, is as follows: KAGVTQTPRYLIKTRGQQVTLSCSPISGHRSVSWYQQTPGQGLQFLFEYFSETQRNKGNFPGRFSGRQFSNSRSEMNVSTLELGDSALYLCASSPDTDSSYEQYFGPGTRLTVT.

J is TRBJ2-1 and V is TRBV7-6, with D perhaps TRBD2 (5 bases). Trimming removed 0 bases from V and 0 bases from J, with 9 bases in between. Per the germline V gene, CDR1 is SGHVS and CDR2 is FNYEAQ. CDR3 length: 16 residues. The CDR3 protein is CASSLAFAGSYNEQFF. Written as DNA, the CDR3 is TGTGCCAGCAGCTTAGCTTTCGCGGGCTCCTACAATGAGCAGTTCTTC.

This clone occurred a few times. The CDR3 DNA is TGTGCCAGCTCACCACAGGAGGATAATTCACCCCTCCACTTT. This translates into CASSPQEDNSPLHF. The chain couples TRBV18 to TRBJ1-6; D remains unclear. This CDR3 is 14 amino acids long. The germline CDR1 and CDR2 sequences are KGHSH and LQKENI. The V gene lost 1 base and the J gene lost 5 bases, with 6 bases spanning the gap. Combining the CDR3 with reference TRBV18 and TRBJ1-6 gives the whole variable domain NAGVMQNPRHLVRRRGQEARLRCSPMKGHSHVYWYRQLPEEGLKFMVYLQKENIIDESGMPKERFSAEFPKEGPSILRIQQVVRGDSAAYFCASSPQEDNSPLHFGNGTRLTVT.

The chain employs TRBV2 and TRBJ2-5; 9 bases are a match to TRBD1. The CDR3 contains 13 residues. Looked up from germline, CDR1 is SNHLY and CDR2 is FYNNEI. J lost 3 bases, V lost 6 bases, and 2 bases had no gene match. The CDR3 sequence is CASSRDREETQYF. DNA of the CDR3: TGTGCCAGCAGCCGGGACAGGGAAGAGACCCAGTACTTC.

This chain connects TRBV4-1 to TRBJ2-7, with D perhaps TRBD2 (5 bases). This CDR3 spans 16 amino acids. The V gene's germline CDR1 is MGHRA and CDR2 YSYEKL. With 0 bases removed from V and 1 base from J, the gap between germline ends came to 13 bases. The CDR3: CASSQELPGGSYEQYF. In DNA, the CDR3 is TGCGCCAGCAGCCAAGAGCTCCCCGGAGGATCCTACGAGCAGTACTTC.

This chain joins TRBV6-6 and TRBJ1-5, with D possibly being TRBD1 (6 bases). The germline V gene has CDR1 MNHNY and CDR2 SVGAGI (reference sequence). The CDR3 runs 15 residues. V lost 7 bases to trimming and J lost 1 base, with 14 bases between them. The CDR3 sequence is CASTLTGFSNQPQHF. CDR3 nucleotides: TGTGCCAGCACCCTAACAGGGTTCAGCAATCAGCCCCAGCATTTT.

J is TRBJ2-3 and V is TRBV13, with 11 bases identical to TRBD2. V shed 5 bases and J 0 bases; nucleotides not matched to a gene: 13. The length of the CDR3 is 19 residues. Per the germline V gene, CDR1 is PRHDT and CDR2 is FYEKMQ (reference sequence). CDR3 residues: CASSLLTSGGAASTDTQYF. The CDR3 DNA is TGTGCCAGCAGCCTATTAACTAGCGGGGGAGCCGCTAGCACAGATACGCAGTATTTT.

The chain has TRBV6-6 and TRBJ2-7; 7 bases align to TRBD2. Per the germline V gene, CDR1 is MNHNY and CDR2 is SVGAGI (reference sequence). The CDR3 sequence is 15 residues long. The J segment lost 5 bases and the V segment lost 5 bases, leaving 12 bases of the junction unmatched. The CDR3 spells CASSPYRLAYHEQYF. As DNA, the CDR3 is TGTGCCAGCAGTCCCTATCGACTAGCTTACCACGAGCAGTACTTC.

The V gene is TRBV28, the J gene TRBJ1-2, with 9 bases that match TRBD1. Germline V gene sequence: CDR1 MDHEN, CDR2 SYDVKM. Trimming cost V 3 bases and J 5 bases; bases outside gene matches: 10. The CDR3 loop spans 16 amino acids. Here the CDR3 reads CASSFSPGQGPYGYTF. The CDR3 nucleotides are TGTGCCAGCAGTTTCTCACCGGGACAGGGACCTTATGGCTACACCTTC.

This clone is a singleton in its sample. The chain has TRBV19 and TRBJ2-3; a possible D gene is TRBD2 (5 bases). Germline CDR1 is LNHDA and CDR2 is SQIVND (reference sequence). The length of the CDR3 is 13 residues. Deletions cut 5 bases from V and 6 bases from J, with 12 bases between. The CDR3 nucleotides read TGTGCCAGTAGTTACGGGATTGCGGATACGCAGTATTTT. Encoded protein: CASSYGIADTQYF.

The rearrangement links TRBV6-5 to TRBJ1-1, with D maybe TRBD1 (5 bases). The CDR3 totals 13 residues. The germline V and J ends were trimmed by 6 bases and 2 bases, with 10 bases remaining between them. From germline, CDR1 is MNHEY and CDR2 SVGAGI. The CDR3 reads CASRRQSNTEAFF. The CDR3 DNA follows: TGTGCCAGCAGAAGACAGTCCAACACTGAAGCTTTCTTT.

The rearrangement links TRBV6-6 to TRBJ1-1; D is unresolved. Germline lookup yields CDR1 MNHNY and CDR2 SVGAGI (reference sequence). The CDR3 contains 14 residues. V lost 11 bases and J 4 bases, leaving 20 bases between the germline ends. CDR3 protein: CAAGRPGLGTEAFF. The CDR3 bases are TGTGCCGCTGGGCGACCCGGTTTAGGCACTGAAGCTTTCTTT.

This rearrangement joins TRBV19 to TRBJ1-3, with TRBD1 identical over 9 bases. V shed 5 bases, J shed 3 bases, and the junction held 8 bases outside the gene matches. The CDR3 contains 16 residues. In germline, CDR1 is LNHDA, CDR2 SQIVND (reference sequence). The CDR3 loop is CASSEPGQGLGNTIYF. CDR3 coding DNA: TGTGCCAGTAGTGAGCCGGGACAGGGACTTGGAAACACCATATATTTT.

This clone was seen a few times. V gene TRBV7-2 combines with J gene TRBJ1-6; 10 bases match TRBD1. The CDR3 runs to 14 residues. The V gene end was trimmed by 4 bases and the J gene end by 7 bases; junction bases not matched to a gene: 1. Germline V CDR1 and CDR2: SGHTA, FQGNSA. The CDR3 reads CASSSGQGNSPLHF. The CDR3 region has the DNA TGTGCCAGCAGCTCGGGACAGGGGAATTCACCCCTCCACTTT. The complete variable domain, with remaining parts taken from reference TRBV7-2 and TRBJ1-6, reads GAGVSQSPSNKVTEKGKDVELRCDPISGHTALYWYRQSLGQGLEFLIYFQGNSAPDKSGLPSDRFSAERTGGSVSTLTIQRTQQEDSAVYLCASSSGQGNSPLHFGNGTRLTVT.

The rearrangement joins TRBV18 to TRBJ2-7, with D tentatively TRBD2 (6 bases). V dropped 3 bases and J dropped 6 bases, with 12 bases sitting between them. The germline CDR1 and CDR2 sequences are KGHSH and LQKENI. The CDR3 consists of 13 residues. The CDR3 here is CASSPGMRGEQYF. CDR3 bases: TGTGCCAGCTCACCCGGGATGCGGGGCGAGCAGTACTTC.

The chain is built from TRBV11-3 and TRBJ2-7; the D gene is possibly TRBD1 (6 bases). The CDR3 loop spans 15 amino acids. The ends were cut back, 3 bases at V and 0 bases at J, with 12 bases in the middle. Germline CDR1 is SGHNT and CDR2 is YENEEA. The CDR3 DNA follows: TGTGCCAGCAGCTTTTCAGGGGAAGGCTCCTACGAGCAGTACTTC. This translates into CASSFSGEGSYEQYF.

The chain combines TRBV6-1 with TRBJ2-2, with D possibly matching TRBD1 (6 bases). Trimming left V 1 base short and J 3 bases short, with 21 bases between. The germline V gene encodes CDR1 MNHNS and CDR2 SASEGT. CDR3 length: 19 amino acids. DNA of the CDR3: TGTGCCAGCAGTGAAGTGTCCTTCAGGGGCCGAATAGACACCGGGGAGCTGTTTTTT. Translated, it gives CASSEVSFRGRIDTGELFF.

This chain uses TRBV27 with TRBJ1-4, with 8 bases matching TRBD1. J gave up 5 bases and V 6 bases, and 5 bases lay outside the gene matches. The germline CDR1 and CDR2 sequences are MNHEY and SMNVEV (reference sequence). CDR3 length equals 14 residues. In DNA form, the CDR3 reads TGTGCCAGCAGATTCCAGGGGGCAAATGAAAAACTGTTTTTT. Protein product: CASRFQGANEKLFF.